This is a list of T cell receptor beta chains from one sample in a study of T cells in Graves' hyperthyroidism and ophthalmopathy. Via MiXCR, TCRdb re-called the multiplex PCR reads, giving one row per CDR3 protein. The sample contains roughly 380,000 distinct CDR3 sequences, 19% of which appear only once. The specimen was blood. The receptors stem from a woman aged 18-29 years with Graves' hyperthyroidism. The CDR3 runs from the conserved cysteine through the conserved F or W. The D gene is left open where the match is weak. Some rows mark clone size as missing; the rest say once, few, many or name a class of expanded clone.

TGTGCCAGCAGCCATGGGCCTACAGGGATGGATGGCTACACCTTC CASSHGPTGMDGYTF . TRBJ1-2 TRBV6-1 many
TGTGCCAGCAGTTACTGGCAGTCGGAAAACACCATATATTTT CASSYWQSENTIYF . TRBJ1-3 TRBV6-5 many
TGTGCCAGCAGCTTGAATACAGGGGACGGCTACACCTTC CASSLNTGDGYTF TRBD1 TRBJ1-2 TRBV12-3/TRBV12-4 .
TGTGCCAGTAGTATGGTGGGGAAGTCAGACGAGCAGTACTTC CASSMVGKSDEQYF . TRBJ2-7 TRBV19 many
TGCGCCAGCAGCTTGGTCGGCCTAGGGAACGCTGAAGCTTTCTTT CASSLVGLGNAEAFF . TRBJ1-1 TRBV5-1 .
TGTGCCAGCAGCCTACGTTCAGGGGGCGACGAGCAGTACTTC CASSLRSGGDEQYF TRBD1 TRBJ2-7 TRBV3-1 many
TGTGCCAGCAGCCCGAGGTTCCTTCTTAGCGGGGGGAACCAAGAGACCCAGTACTTC CASSPRFLLSGGNQETQYF TRBD2 TRBJ2-5 TRBV11-1 .
TGTGCCAGCAGTTCGTTCGGGGACAGGGATAATTCACCCCTCCACTTT CASSSFGDRDNSPLHF TRBD1 TRBJ1-6 TRBV28 .
TGTGCCAGCAGCTCTAGCGGGAGGGCCAGGGAGACCCAGTACTTC CASSSSGRARETQYF TRBD2 TRBJ2-5 TRBV7-8 few
TGTGCCAGCGCCCCCACCGCAAGGGGTAATCAGCCCCAGCATTTT CASAPTARGNQPQHF . TRBJ1-5 TRBV2 many
TGTGCCAGCAGCTTAGCCCTCCAGGCCTACGAGCAGTACTTC CASSLALQAYEQYF . TRBJ2-7 TRBV7-9 many
TGTGCCAGCAGTTACTCAAGCGGGGGGCTTTCCTACGAGCAGTACTTC CASSYSSGGLSYEQYF TRBD2 TRBJ2-7 TRBV6-5 many
TGTGCCAGCAGTAAGTGGGGTGAGACCCAGTACTTC CASSKWGETQYF . TRBJ2-5 TRBV12-3/TRBV12-4 many
TGTGCCAGTACCGGGACAGTCAATCAGCCCCAGCATTTT CASTGTVNQPQHF TRBD1 TRBJ1-5 TRBV19 many
TGTGCCACCAGTGATGGGTGGAGGGAGACCCAGTACTTC CATSDGWRETQYF . TRBJ2-5 TRBV24-1 many
TGCAGTGCGCTAAGCGGGGGGGCCTCCTACGAGCAGTACTTC CSALSGGASYEQYF TRBD2 TRBJ2-7 TRBV20-1 many
TGTGCCAGCAGTGAAAATCCAGGGGGCGGGTATGGCTACACCTTC CASSENPGGGYGYTF TRBD1 TRBJ1-2 TRBV6-1 few
TGTGCCAGCTCACTACTCGTGGCAGGGGGCGACTATGGCTACACCTTC CASSLLVAGGDYGYTF TRBD1 TRBJ1-2 TRBV18 many
TGTGCCAGCAGTACCATACCGGTGACGATTTCTGGCTACACCTTC CASSTIPVTISGYTF . TRBJ1-2 TRBV28 many
TGCGCCAGCAGCCAGAGAGGGACGCGGGGCTACACCTTC CASSQRGTRGYTF . TRBJ1-2 TRBV4-1 .
TGTGCCAGCAGTGCCGGATCTCGGAGTTACACCTTC CASSAGSRSYTF . TRBJ1-2 TRBV27 many
TGTGCCAGCAGCAGTAGCGGGAGATGGGAGACCCAGTACTTC CASSSSGRWETQYF TRBD2 TRBJ2-5 TRBV7-2 many
TGCGCCAGCAGCATAGAACAGGGGGCGCGCGCAGATACGCAGTATTTT CASSIEQGARADTQYF TRBD1 TRBJ2-3 TRBV5-1 .
TGTGCCAGCAGTGCCCGGGAAGTGGAATCGCAGTATTTT CASSAREVESQYF . TRBJ2-3 TRBV6-2/TRBV6-3 many
TGTGCCAGCAGCGCCTATCCGAAGGACCCTAACTATGGCTACACCTTC CASSAYPKDPNYGYTF . TRBJ1-2 TRBV9 many
TGTGCCAGCAGCCAGACAGTTAATCAGCCCCAGCATTTT CASSQTVNQPQHF . TRBJ1-5 TRBV6-5 many
TGTGCCAGCAGCGCCGCCCGGGACGTCAAAGCTTTCTTT CASSAARDVKAFF . TRBJ1-1 TRBV9 many
TGTGCCAGCAGCCCGGGAGGACAAACCCAAGAGACCCAGTACTTC CASSPGGQTQETQYF TRBD2 TRBJ2-5 TRBV9 .
TGTGCCAGCAGTTTAGCGCGGGTGAATCAGCCCCAGCGTTTT CASSLARVNQPQRF . TRBJ1-5 TRBV12-3/TRBV12-4 .
TGCAGTGCTAGTCCCCCCTCCGCGATCGCCTCCTACGAGCAGTACTTC CSASPPSAIASYEQYF . TRBJ2-7 TRBV20-1 many
TGTGCCAGTAGTAAGGGACAGCGTTCCGGGGAGCTGTTTTTT CASSKGQRSGELFF TRBD1 TRBJ2-2 TRBV19 many
TGTGCCAGCAGTTTGCAGGGGGCGCCTAACTATGGCTACACCTTC CASSLQGAPNYGYTF TRBD1 TRBJ1-2 TRBV27 once
TGTGCCAGCAGTTTAGAGTGGAACATGAACACTGAAGCTTTCTTT CASSLEWNMNTEAFF . TRBJ1-1 TRBV12-3/TRBV12-4 .
TGCAGTGCTACTGGAGGAGGTACGACTGAAGCTTTCTTT CSATGGGTTEAFF . TRBJ1-1 TRBV20-1 many
TGTGCCAGCAGCTCCGGGTGGGGGGTCCCACATGGGGACGAGCAGTACTTC CASSSGWGVPHGDEQYF . TRBJ2-7 TRBV28 many
TGTGCCAGCAGTGAAACTAGGGGGGCCGACGAGCAGTACTTC CASSETRGADEQYF . TRBJ2-7 TRBV2 many
TGTGCCAGCAGCCCGGGGGGACCTCCGGAGACCCAGTACTTC CASSPGGPPETQYF TRBD2 TRBJ2-5 TRBV7-3 .
TGTGCCAGCAGGCCACGGGAGACAGGGGCCTTATATAGCAATCAGCCCCAGCATTTT CASRPRETGALYSNQPQHF TRBD1 TRBJ1-5 TRBV6-2/TRBV6-3 many
TGTGCCACCAGCAGAGTTACAGGGGACACTGAAGCTTTCTTT CATSRVTGDTEAFF TRBD1 TRBJ1-1 TRBV15 many
TGCAGTGCTAGAGATCCGGGACAGGGGGTAGGTTCACCCCTCCACTTT CSARDPGQGVGSPLHF TRBD1 TRBJ1-6 TRBV20-1 .